This TCR beta chain was recorded in a study of T cells after yellow fever vaccination. Study background: Fractions containing few cells were prepared with SMART-Seq v4 Ultra Low Input. Whole-study results and caveats: Booster samples showed a return of most primary-vaccination clones (around 96% CD4, about 88% CD8).

A universal primer site and UMIs were added as TCR cDNA was made by 5'RACE template switching. One entry per CDR3 protein, called by TCRdb with MiXCR from the 5' RACE reads. The sample consists of about 340,000 distinct CDR3 sequences, around an eighth of them appearing once. The CDR3 contains 13 residues. Trimming stripped 3 bases from V and 9 bases from J, with 16 bases between. CDR1 and CDR2 (germline): SGHDT, YYEEEE. This clonotype occurred a few times. Antigen: not known. The specimen was CD4+ T cells sorted from PBMCs, collected 15 days after the yellow fever booster vaccination. This sequence was found in a man aged 18-30 years who received the YFV17D yellow fever vaccine. The chain uses TRBV5-6 and TRBJ2-7; tentative D call: TRBD1 (6 bases). The CDR3 DNA reads as TGTGCCAGCAGCTCCTACCGGACAGCCGGGCAGTACTTC. Its translation: CASSSYRTAGQYF.